Below are 6 T cell receptor beta chains sequenced from a single sample in a study of monozygotic twins with inflammatory bowel disease. TCRdb reprocessed the 5' RACE reads and keeps a single row for each CDR3 protein, giving no DNA. In total, the table holds around 230,000 distinct CDR3 sequences. Sequencing used blood. The source of these receptors is a human donor with ulcerative colitis or Crohn's disease, or a healthy co-twin of an affected twin (not recorded which).

V gene TRBV29-1 combines with J gene TRBJ1-1; TCRdb reports TRBD1, a call that lacks DNA to check it against. The CDR3 is made up of 14 amino acids. Per germline, CDR1 SQVTM and CDR2 ANQGSEA. This CDR3 is CSVLRDLLNTEAFF.

This chain uses TRBV5-1 with TRBJ2-1; TCRdb gives TRBD2 as the D gene, but with no DNA this cannot be confirmed. In germline, CDR1 is SGHRS, CDR2 YFSETQ. CDR3 length equals 18 residues. CDR3 amino acids: CASSLASGGPLVGDEQFF.

The chain combines TRBV5-1 with TRBJ1-1; the TCRdb call, TRBD1, lacks DNA for checking. Germline V gene sequence: CDR1 SGHRS, CDR2 YFSETQ. CDR3 length: 15 residues. The CDR3 loop reads CASSLEGQGSQRAFF.

The chain uses TRBV7-9 and TRBJ2-3. CDR3 size: 15 residues. Looked up from germline, CDR1 is SEHNR and CDR2 is FQNEAQ (reference sequence). Here the CDR3 reads CASSLGEAGTDTQYF.

The V and J genes are TRBV5-5 and TRBJ2-1; without DNA, the TCRdb call of TRBD1 cannot be checked. CDR3 size: 14 residues. CDR1 is SGHKS, CDR2 YYEKEE, per germline (reference sequence). The CDR3 spells CASSFTDRAPGQFF.

V and J are TRBV27 and TRBJ2-2; TCRdb lists TRBD1, though no DNA is available to test this call. The CDR3 consists of 14 residues. Germline loops: CDR1 MNHEY, CDR2 SMNVEV (reference sequence). The CDR3 sequence: CASSYRENTGELFF.